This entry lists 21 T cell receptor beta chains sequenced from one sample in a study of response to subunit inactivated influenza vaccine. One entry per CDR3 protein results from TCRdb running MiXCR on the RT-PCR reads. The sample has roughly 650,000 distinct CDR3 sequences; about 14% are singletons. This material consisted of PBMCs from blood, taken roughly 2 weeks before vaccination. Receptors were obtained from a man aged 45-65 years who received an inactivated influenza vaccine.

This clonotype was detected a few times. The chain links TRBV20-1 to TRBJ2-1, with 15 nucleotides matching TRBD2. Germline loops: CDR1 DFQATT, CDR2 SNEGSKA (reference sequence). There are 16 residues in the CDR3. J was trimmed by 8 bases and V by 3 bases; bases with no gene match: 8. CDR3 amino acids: CSASGLAGGPRDEQFF. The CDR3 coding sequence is TGCAGTGCTAGCGGACTAGCGGGAGGGCCTCGGGATGAGCAGTTCTTC.

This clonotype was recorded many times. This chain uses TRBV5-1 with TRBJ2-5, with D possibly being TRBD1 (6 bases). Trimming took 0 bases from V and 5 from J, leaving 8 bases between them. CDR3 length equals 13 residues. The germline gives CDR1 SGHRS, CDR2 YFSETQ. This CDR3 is CASSLAQGETQYF. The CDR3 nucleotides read TGCGCCAGCAGCTTGGCCCAGGGGGAGACCCAGTACTTC.

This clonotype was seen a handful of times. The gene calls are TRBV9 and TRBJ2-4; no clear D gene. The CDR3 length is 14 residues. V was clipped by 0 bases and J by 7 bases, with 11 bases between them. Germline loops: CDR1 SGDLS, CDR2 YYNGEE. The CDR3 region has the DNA TGTGCCAGCAGCGTAGAGGGATTAGGGAACATTCAGTACTTC. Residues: CASSVEGLGNIQYF.

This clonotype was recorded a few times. The CDR3 DNA follows: TGTGCCAGCAGTTACACCAGGGAAGAGACCCAGTACTTC. Amino acid sequence: CASSYTREETQYF. The chain combines TRBV7-3 with TRBJ2-5, with D possibly being TRBD1 (5 bases). The germline V gene encodes CDR1 SGHTA and CDR2 FQGTGA. Trimming left V 6 bases short and J 3 bases short, with 11 bases between. This CDR3 spans 13 amino acids.

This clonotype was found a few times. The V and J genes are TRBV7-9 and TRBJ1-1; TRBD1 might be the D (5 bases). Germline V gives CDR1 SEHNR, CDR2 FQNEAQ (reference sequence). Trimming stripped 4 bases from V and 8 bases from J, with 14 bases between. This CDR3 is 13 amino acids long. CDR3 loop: CASSSMGTYEAFF. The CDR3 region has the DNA TGTGCCAGCAGCTCAATGGGGACCTACGAAGCTTTCTTT.

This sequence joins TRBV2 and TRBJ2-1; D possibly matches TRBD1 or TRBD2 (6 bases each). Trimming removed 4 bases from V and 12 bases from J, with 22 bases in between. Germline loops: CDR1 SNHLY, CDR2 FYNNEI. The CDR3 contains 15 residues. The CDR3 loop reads CASSVRGGNVLVQFF. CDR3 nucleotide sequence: TGTGCCAGCAGTGTTAGAGGGGGGAATGTTCTAGTGCAGTTCTTC.

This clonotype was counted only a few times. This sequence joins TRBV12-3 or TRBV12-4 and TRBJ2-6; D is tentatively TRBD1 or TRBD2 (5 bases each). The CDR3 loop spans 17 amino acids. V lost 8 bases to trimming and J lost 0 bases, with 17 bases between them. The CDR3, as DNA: TGTGCCAGCCTCCGAGGGGCAGGCCTCTCTGGGGCCAACGTCCTGACTTTC. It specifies CASLRGAGLSGANVLTF.

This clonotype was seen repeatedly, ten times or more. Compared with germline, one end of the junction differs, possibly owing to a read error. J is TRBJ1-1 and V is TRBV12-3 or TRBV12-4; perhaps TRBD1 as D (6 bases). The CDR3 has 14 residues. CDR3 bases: TGCGCCAGCAGCCGGACAGCGATGAACACTGAAGCTTTCTTT. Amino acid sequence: CASSRTAMNTEAFF.

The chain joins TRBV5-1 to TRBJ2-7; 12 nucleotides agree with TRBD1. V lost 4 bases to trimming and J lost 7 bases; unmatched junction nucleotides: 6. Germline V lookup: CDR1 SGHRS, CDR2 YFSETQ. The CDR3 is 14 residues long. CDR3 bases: TGCGCCAGCAGCGCGGGACAGGGGGCGGAAGAGCAGTACTTC. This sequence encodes CASSAGQGAEEQYF.

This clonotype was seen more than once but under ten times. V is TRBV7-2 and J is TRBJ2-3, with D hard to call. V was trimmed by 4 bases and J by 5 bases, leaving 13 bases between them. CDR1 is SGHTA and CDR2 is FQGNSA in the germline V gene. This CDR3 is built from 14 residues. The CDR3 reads CASSSRKVGDTQYF. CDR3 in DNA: TGTGCCAGCAGCTCACGTAAGGTGGGAGATACGCAGTATTTT. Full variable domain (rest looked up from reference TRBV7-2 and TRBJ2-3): GAGVSQSPSNKVTEKGKDVELRCDPISGHTALYWYRQSLGQGLEFLIYFQGNSAPDKSGLPSDRFSAERTGGSVSTLTIQRTQQEDSAVYLCASSSRKVGDTQYFGPGTRLTVL.

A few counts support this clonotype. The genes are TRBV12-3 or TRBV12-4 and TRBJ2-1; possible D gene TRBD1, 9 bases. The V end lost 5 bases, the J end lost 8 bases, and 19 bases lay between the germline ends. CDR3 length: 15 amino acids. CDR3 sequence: CASSLSGGQGHEQFF. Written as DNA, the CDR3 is TGTGCCAGCAGTCTGAGCGGGGGACAGGGACATGAGCAGTTCTTC.

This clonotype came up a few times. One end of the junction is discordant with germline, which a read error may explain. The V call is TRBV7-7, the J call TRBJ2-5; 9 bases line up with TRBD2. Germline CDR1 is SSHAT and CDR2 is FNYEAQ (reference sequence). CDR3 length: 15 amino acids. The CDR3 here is CASSPNSGGKETQYF. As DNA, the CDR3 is TGTGCTAGCAGCCCGAATAGCGGGGGAAAAGAGACCCAGTACTTC.

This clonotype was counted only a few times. The CDR3 is CASSTTGTGRETQYF. Written as DNA, the CDR3 is TGTGCCAGCAGTACAACCGGGACAGGGAGAGAGACCCAGTACTTC. The chain uses TRBV12-3 or TRBV12-4 and TRBJ2-5; 9 bases are a match to TRBD1. CDR3 size: 15 residues. The V segment lost 5 bases and the J segment 4 bases; nucleotides outside the gene matches: 8.

CDR3 DNA: TGTGCCAGCAGTGTAAGCCCCCTTTGGACTAGCGGGAGGAGCTACAATGAGCAGTTCTTC. Translated: CASSVSPLWTSGRSYNEQFF. V is TRBV28 and J is TRBJ2-1; 14 nucleotides line up with TRBD2. Per germline, CDR1 MDHEN and CDR2 SYDVKM. The CDR3 is 20 amino acids. Trimming removed 5 bases from V and 3 bases from J; junction bases left unmatched: 15.

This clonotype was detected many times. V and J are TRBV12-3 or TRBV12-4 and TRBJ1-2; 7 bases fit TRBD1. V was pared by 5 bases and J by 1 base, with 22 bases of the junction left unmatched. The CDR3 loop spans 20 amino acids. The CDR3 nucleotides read TGTGCCAGCAGTGACGACAGGGTTTTTGCTGCAATGGACCTTAACTATGGCTACACCTTC. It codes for CASSDDRVFAAMDLNYGYTF.

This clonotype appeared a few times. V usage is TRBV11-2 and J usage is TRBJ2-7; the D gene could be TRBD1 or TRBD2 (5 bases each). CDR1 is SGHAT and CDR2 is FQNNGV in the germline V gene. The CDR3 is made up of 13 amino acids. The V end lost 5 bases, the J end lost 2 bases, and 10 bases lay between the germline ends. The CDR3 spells CASSVGPPYEQYF. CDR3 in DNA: TGTGCCAGCAGCGTGGGACCTCCCTACGAGCAGTACTTC.

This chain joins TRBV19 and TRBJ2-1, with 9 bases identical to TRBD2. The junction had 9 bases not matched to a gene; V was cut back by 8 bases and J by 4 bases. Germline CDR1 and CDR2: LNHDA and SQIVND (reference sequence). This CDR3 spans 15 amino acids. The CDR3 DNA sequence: TGTGCCAGTCGAAGGGGCCTAGCGGGATACAATGAGCAGTTCTTC. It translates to CASRRGLAGYNEQFF.

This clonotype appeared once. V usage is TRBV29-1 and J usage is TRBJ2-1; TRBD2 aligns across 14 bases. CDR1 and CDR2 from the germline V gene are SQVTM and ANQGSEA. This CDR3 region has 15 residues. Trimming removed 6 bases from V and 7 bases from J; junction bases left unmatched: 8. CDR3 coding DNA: TGCAGCGTCTCGGGACTAGCGGGAGTTTTTAATGAGCAGTTCTTC. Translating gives CSVSGLAGVFNEQFF.

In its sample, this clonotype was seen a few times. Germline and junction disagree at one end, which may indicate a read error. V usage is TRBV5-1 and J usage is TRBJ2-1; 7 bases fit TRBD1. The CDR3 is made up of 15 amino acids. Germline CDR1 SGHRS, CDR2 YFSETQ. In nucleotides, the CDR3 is TGCGCCAGCAGCTTGGCCCAACAGGGGTACACTGAGCAGTTCTTC. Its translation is CASSLAQQGYTEQFF.

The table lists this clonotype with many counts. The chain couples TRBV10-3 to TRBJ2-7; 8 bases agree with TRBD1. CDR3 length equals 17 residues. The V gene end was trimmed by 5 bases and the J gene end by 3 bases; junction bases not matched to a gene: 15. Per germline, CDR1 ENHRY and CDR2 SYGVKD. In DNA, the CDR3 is TGTGCCATCAGTCGGACCTTAGACAGGGGCCTTATCTACGAGCAGTACTTC. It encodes CAISRTLDRGLIYEQYF.

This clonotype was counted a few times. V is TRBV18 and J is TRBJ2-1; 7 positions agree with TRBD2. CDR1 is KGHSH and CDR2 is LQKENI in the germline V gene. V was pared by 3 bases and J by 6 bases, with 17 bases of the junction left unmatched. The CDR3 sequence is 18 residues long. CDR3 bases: TGTGCCAGCTCACCTGTCGGTGGGAACCTCGGGGGGATCAATGAGCAGTTCTTC. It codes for CASSPVGGNLGGINEQFF.